This T cell receptor (beta chain) was captured in a study of T-cell reconstitution after alpha-beta-depleted transplantation in children. Researchers prepared the TCRbeta library using unique molecular identifiers, the study reports. TCRdb re-called the PCR reads through MiXCR, storing one row per CDR3 protein. The sample contains about 900,000 distinct CDR3 sequences, about 30% of which appear only once. This CDR3 region has 15 residues. The V gene end was trimmed by 5 bases and the J gene end by 1 base; junction bases not matched to a gene: 4. Germline assignment: CDR1 SGHVS and CDR2 FQNEAQ. This clonotype was obtained from a boy under three years old who had a stem cell transplant for SCID, so the T cells may come from the graft donor. The rearrangement uses TRBV7-8 and TRBJ2-3; 9 bases are shared with TRBD2. The sequences come from PBMCs, mostly from graft donor cells, collected 360 days after TCRalphabeta/CD19-depleted stem cell transplant. The chain's CDR3 is CASSHPSGGTDTQYF. The DNA of the CDR3 is TGTGCCAGCAGCCACCCTAGCGGGGGCACAGATACGCAGTATTTT.